These T cell receptor beta chains were read from a single sample in a study of cytomegalovirus exposure and HLA in healthy donors. Sequencing was performed with immunoSEQ multiplex PCR; in TCRdb, only in-frame clones are kept and a portion is missing. This specimen shows about 75,000 clones; the ten leading clones hold roughly 2.6%. The sequenced material came from PBMCs. Receptors were obtained from a man aged 35-49 years in good health and CMV-seronegative. The CDR3 runs from the conserved cysteine through the conserved F or W. Each record gives: J gene, D gene, V gene, CDR3 length, CDR3 DNA, CDR3 protein. The D gene is left open where the match is weak.

TRBJ2-3,-,TRBV5-1,15,TGCGCCAGCAGCCCCGCGGACAGCAACACAGATACGCAGTATTTT,CASSPADSNTDTQYF
TRBJ1-4,TRBD1,TRBV11-2,14,TGTGCCAGCAGCACCGGACAGGTGGGCGAAAAACTGTTTTTT,CASSTGQVGEKLFF
TRBJ2-1,TRBD2,TRBV19,15,TGTGCCAGTACCCTTGGGGCGGGGGGAATTAATGAGCAGTTCTTC,CASTLGAGGINEQFF
TRBJ1-5,-,TRBV15,15,TGTGCCACCAGCATGGGCCCGCCTGGCAATCAGCCCCAGCATTTT,CATSMGPPGNQPQHF
TRBJ2-7,TRBD1,TRBV29-1,12,TGCAGCGTTGGCGACAGGGGGCGCGAGCAGTACTTC,CSVGDRGREQYF
TRBJ2-7,TRBD1,TRBV29-1,13,TGCAGCGTTGAAACAGGGGGCGCTTACGAGCAGTACTTC,CSVETGGAYEQYF
TRBJ1-5,TRBD1,TRBV5-1,15,TGCGCCAGCAGCTTGGAAGGACAGGGTAATCAGCCCCAGCATTTT,CASSLEGQGNQPQHF
TRBJ2-2,-,TRBV30,13,TGTGCCTGGAGAGTAGGGACTCCCGGGGAGCTGTTTTTT,CAWRVGTPGELFF
TRBJ1-1,TRBD1,TRBV9,14,TGTGCCAGCAGGGTGGGGACAGGGGGGACTGAAGCTTTCTTT,CASRVGTGGTEAFF
TRBJ2-7,-,TRBV7-8,15,TGTGCCAGCAGCTTCCAAATTAGCAGACCCTACGAGCAGTACTTC,CASSFQISRPYEQYF
TRBJ1-2,TRBD1,TRBV27,14,TGTGCCAGCAGTATTACGACAGGGGCCTATGGCTACACCTTC,CASSITTGAYGYTF
TRBJ1-5,-,TRBV18,16,TGTGCCAGCTCACATAGACGCGGGGGCGACAATCAGCCCCAGCATTTT,CASSHRRGGDNQPQHF
TRBJ2-3,-,TRBV6-5,14,TGTGCCAGCAGAAACAGGGAATTTGCAGATACGCAGTATTTT,CASRNREFADTQYF
TRBJ2-5,TRBD1,TRBV5-1,16,TGCGCCAGCAGCTTTGACGGGACAGGGGGACGAAAGACCCAGTACTTC,CASSFDGTGGRKTQYF
TRBJ2-3,TRBD2,TRBV10-3,17,TGTGCCATCAGTGAGTCGACTACTAGCGGGGTCACAGATACGCAGTATTTT,CAISESTTSGVTDTQYF
TRBJ2-5,-,TRBV7-2,15,TGTGCCAGCAGCCCCAATCGGGCGGGACGAGAGACCCAGTACTTC,CASSPNRAGRETQYF
TRBJ1-2,-,TRBV5-8,16,TGTGCCAGCAGCCTCCCCTCGGAGGGCCAGGTCTATGGCTACACCTTC,CASSLPSEGQVYGYTF
TRBJ2-7,TRBD1,TRBV5-6,15,TGTGCCAGCAGCTTAACAGGGGGTAGGGACTACGAGCAGTACTTC,CASSLTGGRDYEQYF
TRBJ1-1,-,TRBV19,18,TGTGCCAGTAGTATCGGGGGGCGCGTCGGGTTTATGAACACTGAAGCTTTCTTT,CASSIGGRVGFMNTEAFF
TRBJ1-6,TRBD1,TRBV5-1,16,TGCGCCAGCAGCCCTGGTGGGTCAGGGGGGAATTCACCCCTCCACTTT,CASSPGGSGGNSPLHF
TRBJ2-3,-,TRBV9,12,TGTGCCAGCACTGGAGTCACAGATACGCAGTATTTT,CASTGVTDTQYF
TRBJ2-2,TRBD2,TRBV7-3,16,TGTGCCAGCAGCCTAGGACTAGCGGGAGGGACCGGGGAGCTGTTTTTT,CASSLGLAGGTGELFF
TRBJ2-1,-,TRBV7-9,14,TGTGCCAGCAGCCGCCTTAGGGACACCAATGAGCAGTTCTTC,CASSRLRDTNEQFF
TRBJ1-1,-,TRBV5-4,16,TGTGCCAGCAGCCCTACCTTATCGTCCTCGAACACTGAAGCTTTCTTT,CASSPTLSSSNTEAFF
TRBJ1-1,-,TRBV6-5,13,TGTGCCAGCAGTAGAAACCGACAGGCGTGGACTTTCTTT,CASSRNRQAWTFF
TRBJ1-1,-,TRBV6-6,14,TGTGCCAGCAGCGAGGGGGGAGGGGTCACTGAAGCTTTCTTT,CASSEGGGVTEAFF
TRBJ1-4,-,TRBV2,14,TGTGCCAGCACGGTAGGACTCCACTTGGGAAAACTGTTTTTT,CASTVGLHLGKLFF
TRBJ2-2,TRBD2,TRBV29-1,16,TGCAGCGTCCGGACTAGCGGGGGGCCTAACACCGGGGAGCTGTTTTTT,CSVRTSGGPNTGELFF
TRBJ2-5,TRBD2,TRBV13,16,TGTGCCAGCAGCTTAGAAGCTAGCGGGGGAACTGAGACCCAGTACTTC,CASSLEASGGTETQYF